This T cell receptor beta chain originates from a study of shared clonotypes between healthy human individuals. The method was immunoSEQ multiplex PCR; TCRdb's version includes in-frame clones alone and lacks a portion of them. Seen here are 1 million to 1.2 million clones, approximately 80% observed once, and the top ten hold 0.89%. A remark on this clone: Its antigen is not identified.

Per the germline V gene, CDR1 is GTSNPN and CDR2 is SVGIG (reference sequence). Between the trimmed V and J ends, which lost 2 bases and 2 bases, there was a span of 9 bases. This CDR3 comprises 14 residues. Whole-study results and caveats: The authors expected sequencing depth to affect clonotype sharing among donors.

Material: memory CD4+ T cells from PBMCs. Sample subset: CD45RA-negative fraction. V and J are TRBV30 and TRBJ2-2; D call uncertain. This TCR derives from a man between 18 and 29 years old in good health. Some clones in this sample may be carry-over from other donors' samples. The CDR3 here is CAWSQELNTGELFF. The CDR3, as DNA: TGTGCCTGGAGTCAGGAGTTAAACACCGGGGAGCTGTTTTTT.